This T cell receptor (beta chain) was identified in a study of T cell responses to AZD1222 COVID-19 vaccine. Some clones are missing from TCRdb's copy, which holds only in-frame ones; the method was immunoSEQ multiplex PCR. Altogether 20,000 to 30,000 clones are present, about nine tenths being singletons, with the ten largest covering under 3.5%. Details on this clone: Its antigen remains unknown.

Pooled in the analysis were second doses at about 4 or about 12 weeks. V was pared by 0 bases and J by 9 bases, with 14 bases between. The CDR3 is made up of 14 amino acids. Germline V lookup: CDR1 ENHRY, CDR2 SYGVKD. Study findings and constraints: Spike-specific TCR breadth and depth both grew after two AZD1222 doses. Sampled repertoires all dated from after the peak T cell response. Within unmutated variant regions lay the reported targets of nearly half of spike-specific TCRs.

This material consisted of peripheral blood, taken 28 days after the second AZD1222 dose. The sequence was obtained from an adult who received the AZD1222 COVID-19 vaccine. The chain is built from TRBV10-3 and TRBJ1-2; no reliable D call. The CDR3, as DNA: TGTGCCATCAGTGAGTCGACCCGAACCGATCGCTACACCTTC. Encoded protein: CAISESTRTDRYTF.